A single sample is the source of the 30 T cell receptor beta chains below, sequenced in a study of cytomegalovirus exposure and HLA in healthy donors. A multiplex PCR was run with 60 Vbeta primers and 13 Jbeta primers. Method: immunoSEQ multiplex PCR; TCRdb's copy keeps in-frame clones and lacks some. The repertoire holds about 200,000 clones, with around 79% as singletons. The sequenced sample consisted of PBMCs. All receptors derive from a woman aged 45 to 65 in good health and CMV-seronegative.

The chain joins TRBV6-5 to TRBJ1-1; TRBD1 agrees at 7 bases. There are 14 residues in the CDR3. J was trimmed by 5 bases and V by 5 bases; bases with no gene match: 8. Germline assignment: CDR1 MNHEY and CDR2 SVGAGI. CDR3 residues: CASSPLRQGTEAFF. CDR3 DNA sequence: TGTGCCAGCAGTCCCCTTCGACAGGGAACTGAAGCTTTCTTT.

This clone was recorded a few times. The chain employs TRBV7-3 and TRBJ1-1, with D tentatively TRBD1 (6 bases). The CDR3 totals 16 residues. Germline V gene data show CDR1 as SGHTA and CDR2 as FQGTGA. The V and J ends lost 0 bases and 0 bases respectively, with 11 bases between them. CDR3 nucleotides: TGTGCCAGCAGCTTAACTGGACAGAGGGTGAACACTGAAGCTTTCTTT. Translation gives CASSLTGQRVNTEAFF.

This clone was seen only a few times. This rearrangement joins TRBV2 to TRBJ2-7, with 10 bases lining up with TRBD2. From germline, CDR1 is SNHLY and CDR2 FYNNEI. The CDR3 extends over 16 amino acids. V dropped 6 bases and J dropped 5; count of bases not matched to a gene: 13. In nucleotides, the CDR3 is TGTGCCAGCAGGACGATTCCGGGACTAGCGATCAACGAGCAGTACTTC. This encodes CASRTIPGLAINEQYF. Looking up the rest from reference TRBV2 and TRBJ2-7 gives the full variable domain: EPEVTQTPSHQVTQMGQEVILRCVPISNHLYFYWYRQILGQKVEFLVSFYNNEISEKSEIFDDQFSVERPDGSNFTLKIRSTKLEDSAMYFCASRTIPGLAINEQYFGPGTRLTVT.

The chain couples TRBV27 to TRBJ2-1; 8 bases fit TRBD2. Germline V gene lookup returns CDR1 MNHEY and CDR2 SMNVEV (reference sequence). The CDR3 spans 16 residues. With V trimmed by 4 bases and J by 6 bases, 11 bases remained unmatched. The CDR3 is CASSSRWTSSGNEQFF. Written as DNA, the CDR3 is TGTGCCAGCAGTTCCCGGTGGACTAGCTCGGGCAATGAGCAGTTCTTC.

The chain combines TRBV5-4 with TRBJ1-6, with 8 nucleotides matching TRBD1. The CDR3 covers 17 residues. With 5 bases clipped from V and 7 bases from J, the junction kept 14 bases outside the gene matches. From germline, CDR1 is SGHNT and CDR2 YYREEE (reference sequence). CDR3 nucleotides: TGTGCCAGCAGTCCCGGGGGGCAGGGGGCTATGAATTCACCCCTCCACTTT. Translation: CASSPGGQGAMNSPLHF. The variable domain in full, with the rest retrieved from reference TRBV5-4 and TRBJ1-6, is ETGVTQSPTHLIKTRGQQVTLRCSSQSGHNTVSWYQQALGQGPQFIFQYYREEENGRGNFPPRFSGLQFPNYSSELNVNALELDDSALYLCASSPGGQGAMNSPLHFGNGTRLTVT.

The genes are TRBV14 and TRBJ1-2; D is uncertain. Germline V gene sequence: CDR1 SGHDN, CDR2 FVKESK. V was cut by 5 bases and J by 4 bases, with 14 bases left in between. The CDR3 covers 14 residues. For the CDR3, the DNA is TGTGCCAGCAGCTTCAGCAGTTTAGCCTATGGCTACACCTTC. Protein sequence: CASSFSSLAYGYTF.

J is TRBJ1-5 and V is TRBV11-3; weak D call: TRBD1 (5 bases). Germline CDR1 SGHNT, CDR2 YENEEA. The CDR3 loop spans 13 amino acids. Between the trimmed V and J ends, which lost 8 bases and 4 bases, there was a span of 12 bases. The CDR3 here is CASRGAANQPQHF. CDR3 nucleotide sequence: TGTGCCAGCCGTGGGGCAGCAAATCAGCCCCAGCATTTT.

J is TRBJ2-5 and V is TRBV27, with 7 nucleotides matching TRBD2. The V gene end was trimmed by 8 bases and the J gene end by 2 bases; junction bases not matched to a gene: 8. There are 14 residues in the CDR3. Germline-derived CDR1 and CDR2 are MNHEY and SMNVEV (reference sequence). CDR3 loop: CASHPAGVQETQYF. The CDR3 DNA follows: TGTGCCAGCCACCCCGCGGGAGTACAAGAGACCCAGTACTTC.

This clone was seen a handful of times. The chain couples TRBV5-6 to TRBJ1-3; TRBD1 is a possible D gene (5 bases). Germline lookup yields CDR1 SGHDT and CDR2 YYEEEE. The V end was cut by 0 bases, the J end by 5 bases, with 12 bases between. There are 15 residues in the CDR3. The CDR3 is CASSLGQLTRNTIYF. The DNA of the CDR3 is TGTGCCAGCAGCTTGGGACAGTTGACAAGAAACACCATATATTTT.

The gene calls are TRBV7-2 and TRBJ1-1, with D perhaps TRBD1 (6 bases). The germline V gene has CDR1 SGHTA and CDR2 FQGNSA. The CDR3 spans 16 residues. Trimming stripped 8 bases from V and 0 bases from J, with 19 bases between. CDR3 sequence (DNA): TGTGCCAGCGACCACAGGGAGCTCGCGATGAACACTGAAGCTTTCTTT. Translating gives CASDHRELAMNTEAFF.

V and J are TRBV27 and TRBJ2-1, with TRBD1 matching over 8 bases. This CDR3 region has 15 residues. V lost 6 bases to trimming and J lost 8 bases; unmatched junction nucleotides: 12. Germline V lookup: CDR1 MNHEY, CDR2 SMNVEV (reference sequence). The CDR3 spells CASSNQGQGADEQFF. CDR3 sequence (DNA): TGTGCCAGCAGCAACCAAGGCCAGGGGGCGGATGAGCAGTTCTTC.

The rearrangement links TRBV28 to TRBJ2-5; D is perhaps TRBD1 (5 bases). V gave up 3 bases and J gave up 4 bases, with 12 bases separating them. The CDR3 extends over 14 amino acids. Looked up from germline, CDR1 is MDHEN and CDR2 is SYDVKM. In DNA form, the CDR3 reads TGTGCCAGCAGTTTTAGGCAGGGAATAGAGACCCAGTACTTC. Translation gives CASSFRQGIETQYF.

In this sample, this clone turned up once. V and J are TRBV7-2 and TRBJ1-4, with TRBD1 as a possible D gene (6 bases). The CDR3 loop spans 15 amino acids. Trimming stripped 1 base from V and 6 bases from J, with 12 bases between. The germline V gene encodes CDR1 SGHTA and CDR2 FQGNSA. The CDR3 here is CASSLDGQGYEKLFF. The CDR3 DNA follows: TGTGCCAGCAGCTTAGATGGTCAGGGGTATGAAAAACTGTTTTTT. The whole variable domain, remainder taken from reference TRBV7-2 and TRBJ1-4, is GAGVSQSPSNKVTEKGKDVELRCDPISGHTALYWYRQSLGQGLEFLIYFQGNSAPDKSGLPSDRFSAERTGGSVSTLTIQRTQQEDSAVYLCASSLDGQGYEKLFFGSGTQLSVL.

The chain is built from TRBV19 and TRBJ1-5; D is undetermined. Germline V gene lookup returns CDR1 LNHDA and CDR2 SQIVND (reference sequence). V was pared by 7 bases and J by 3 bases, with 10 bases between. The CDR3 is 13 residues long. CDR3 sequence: CASNRDDNQPQHF. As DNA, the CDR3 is TGTGCCAGTAACCGGGATGACAATCAGCCCCAGCATTTT. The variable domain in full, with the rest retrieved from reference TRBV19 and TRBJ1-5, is DGGITQSPKYLFRKEGQNVTLSCEQNLNHDAMYWYRQDPGQGLRLIYYSQIVNDFQKGDIAEGYSVSREKKESFPLTVTSAQKNPTAFYLCASNRDDNQPQHFGDGTRLSIL.

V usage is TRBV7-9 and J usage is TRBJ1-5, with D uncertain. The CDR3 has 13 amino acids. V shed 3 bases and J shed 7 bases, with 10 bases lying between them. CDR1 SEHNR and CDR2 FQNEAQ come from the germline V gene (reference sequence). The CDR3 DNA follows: TGTGCCAGCAGCTTGTTTCCGGGGCAGCCCCAGCATTTT. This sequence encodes CASSLFPGQPQHF.

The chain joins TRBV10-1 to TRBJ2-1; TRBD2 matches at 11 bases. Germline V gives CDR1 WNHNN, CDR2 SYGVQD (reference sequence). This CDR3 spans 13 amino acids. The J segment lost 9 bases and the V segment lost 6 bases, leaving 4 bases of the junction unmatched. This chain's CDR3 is CASRVLAGGEQFF. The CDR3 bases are TGCGCCAGCAGAGTCCTAGCGGGAGGTGAGCAGTTCTTC.

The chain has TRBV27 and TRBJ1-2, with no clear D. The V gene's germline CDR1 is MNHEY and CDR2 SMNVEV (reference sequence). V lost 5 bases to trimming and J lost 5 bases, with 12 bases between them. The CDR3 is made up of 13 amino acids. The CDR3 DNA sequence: TGTGCCAGCAGTCCGGGAACTGTATATGGCTACACCTTC. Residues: CASSPGTVYGYTF.

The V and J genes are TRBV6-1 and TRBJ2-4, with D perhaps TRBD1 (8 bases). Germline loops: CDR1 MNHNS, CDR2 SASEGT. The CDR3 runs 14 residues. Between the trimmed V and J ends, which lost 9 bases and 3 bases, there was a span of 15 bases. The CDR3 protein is CASQDREGKNIQYF. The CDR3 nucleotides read TGTGCCAGTCAGGACAGGGAGGGCAAAAACATTCAGTACTTC.

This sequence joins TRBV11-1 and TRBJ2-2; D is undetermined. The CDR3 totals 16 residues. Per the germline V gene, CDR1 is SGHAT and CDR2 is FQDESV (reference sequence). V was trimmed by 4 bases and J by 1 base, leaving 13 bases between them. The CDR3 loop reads CASSWSRQVNTGELFF. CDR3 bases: TGTGCCAGCAGCTGGTCGAGGCAAGTGAACACCGGGGAGCTGTTTTTT.

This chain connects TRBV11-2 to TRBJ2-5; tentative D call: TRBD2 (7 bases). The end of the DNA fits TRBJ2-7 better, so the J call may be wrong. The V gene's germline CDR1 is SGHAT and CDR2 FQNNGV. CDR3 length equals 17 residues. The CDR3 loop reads CASSSRRGEGSSSEQYF. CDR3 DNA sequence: TGTGCCAGCAGCTCCCGGAGGGGGGAGGGCTCATCGTCCGAGCAGTACTTC.

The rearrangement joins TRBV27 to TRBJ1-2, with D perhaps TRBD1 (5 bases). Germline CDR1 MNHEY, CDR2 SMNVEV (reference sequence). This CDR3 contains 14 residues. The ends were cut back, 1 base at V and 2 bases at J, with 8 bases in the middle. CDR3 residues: CASSLFSGNYGYTF. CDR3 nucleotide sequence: TGTGCCAGCAGTTTATTTTCAGGGAACTATGGCTACACCTTC.

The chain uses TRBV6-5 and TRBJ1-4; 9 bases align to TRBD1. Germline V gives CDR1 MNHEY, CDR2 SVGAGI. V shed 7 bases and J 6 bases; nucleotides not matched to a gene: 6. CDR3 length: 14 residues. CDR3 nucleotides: TGTGCCAGCACCCCGGGACAGGGTCATGAAAAACTGTTTTTT. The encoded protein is CASTPGQGHEKLFF.

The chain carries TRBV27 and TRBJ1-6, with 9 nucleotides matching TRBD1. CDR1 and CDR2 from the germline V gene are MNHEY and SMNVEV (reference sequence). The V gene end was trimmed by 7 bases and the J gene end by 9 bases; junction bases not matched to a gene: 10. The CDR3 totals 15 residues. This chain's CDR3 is CASTPRTGVGSPLHF. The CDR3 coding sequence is TGTGCCAGCACCCCTCGGACAGGGGTAGGTTCACCCCTCCACTTT.

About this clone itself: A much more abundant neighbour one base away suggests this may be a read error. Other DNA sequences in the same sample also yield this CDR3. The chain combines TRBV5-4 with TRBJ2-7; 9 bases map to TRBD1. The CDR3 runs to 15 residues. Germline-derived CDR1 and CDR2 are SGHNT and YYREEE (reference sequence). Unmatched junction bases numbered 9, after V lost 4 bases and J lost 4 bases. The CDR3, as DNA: TGTGCCAGCAGCCGGTTACAGGGGGCGTCGTACGAGCAGTACTTC. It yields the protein CASSRLQGASYEQYF.

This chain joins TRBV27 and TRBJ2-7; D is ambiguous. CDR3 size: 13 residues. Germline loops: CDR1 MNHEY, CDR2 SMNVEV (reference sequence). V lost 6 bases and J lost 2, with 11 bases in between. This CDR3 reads CASRRLDPYEQYF. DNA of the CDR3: TGTGCCAGCAGGCGTCTAGACCCCTACGAGCAGTACTTC.

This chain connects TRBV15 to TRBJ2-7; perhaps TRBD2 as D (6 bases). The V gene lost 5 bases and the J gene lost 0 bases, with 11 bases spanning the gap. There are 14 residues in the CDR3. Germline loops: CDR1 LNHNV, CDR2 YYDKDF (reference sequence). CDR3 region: CATSFGTFSYEQYF. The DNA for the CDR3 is TGTGCCACCAGCTTTGGGACTTTCTCCTACGAGCAGTACTTC.

DNA of the CDR3: TGTGCCAGCAGCCAGCCGGGACTAGCGGGGCCCGTGGAGCAGTACTTC. This translates into CASSQPGLAGPVEQYF. This chain connects TRBV7-2 to TRBJ2-7; 13 bases fit TRBD2. Germline V lookup: CDR1 SGHTA, CDR2 FQGNSA. CDR3 length equals 16 residues. Trimming at V came to 5 bases and at J to 7 bases, leaving 11 bases not matched to a gene.

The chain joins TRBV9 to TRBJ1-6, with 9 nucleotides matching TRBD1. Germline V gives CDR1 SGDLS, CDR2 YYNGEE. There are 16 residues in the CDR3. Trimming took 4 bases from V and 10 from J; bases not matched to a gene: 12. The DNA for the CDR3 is TGTGCCAGCAGCACGCGGGAACAGGGGGCAGGGTCACCCCTCCACTTT. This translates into CASSTREQGAGSPLHF.

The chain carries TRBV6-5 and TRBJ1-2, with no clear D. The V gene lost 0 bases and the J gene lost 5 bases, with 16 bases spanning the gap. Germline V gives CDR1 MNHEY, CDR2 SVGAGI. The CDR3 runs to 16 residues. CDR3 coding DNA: TGTGCCAGCAGTTACTCGCTAAATGGGAGGCCTTATGGCTACACCTTC. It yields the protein CASSYSLNGRPYGYTF.

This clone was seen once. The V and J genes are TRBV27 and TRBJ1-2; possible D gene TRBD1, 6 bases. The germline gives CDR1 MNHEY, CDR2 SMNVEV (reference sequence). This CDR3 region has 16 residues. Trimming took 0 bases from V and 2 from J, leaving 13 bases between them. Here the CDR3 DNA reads TGTGCCAGCAGTTTATCGGGGGGGGACATCAACTATGGCTACACCTTC. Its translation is CASSLSGGDINYGYTF.